This paragraph reports one T cell receptor beta chain. These data originate in a study of blood T cell repertoires in COVID-19. Study background: PBMCs, B-cell-depleted T cells, or T cells provided the cDNA or gDNA that made up the material.

The protocol was immunoSEQ multiplex PCR, while the TCRdb copy is restricted to in-frame clones and leaves out a portion. This table has under 300,000 clones, approximately 78% appearing once. The CDR3 is made up of 17 amino acids. CDR1 and CDR2 (germline): LGHNA, YNFKEQ. The V and J ends lost 1 base and 0 bases, in that order; junction bases with no gene match: 6. The chain is built from TRBV4-2 and TRBJ1-2; 9 bases map to TRBD1. The sequencing sample was made of peripheral blood. The sequence was collected from an older woman with active or convalescent COVID-19. The CDR3 coding sequence is TGTGCCAGCAGCCAAGTGGGGACAGGGACCCCTAACTATGGCTACACCTTC. Translating gives CASSQVGTGTPNYGYTF.